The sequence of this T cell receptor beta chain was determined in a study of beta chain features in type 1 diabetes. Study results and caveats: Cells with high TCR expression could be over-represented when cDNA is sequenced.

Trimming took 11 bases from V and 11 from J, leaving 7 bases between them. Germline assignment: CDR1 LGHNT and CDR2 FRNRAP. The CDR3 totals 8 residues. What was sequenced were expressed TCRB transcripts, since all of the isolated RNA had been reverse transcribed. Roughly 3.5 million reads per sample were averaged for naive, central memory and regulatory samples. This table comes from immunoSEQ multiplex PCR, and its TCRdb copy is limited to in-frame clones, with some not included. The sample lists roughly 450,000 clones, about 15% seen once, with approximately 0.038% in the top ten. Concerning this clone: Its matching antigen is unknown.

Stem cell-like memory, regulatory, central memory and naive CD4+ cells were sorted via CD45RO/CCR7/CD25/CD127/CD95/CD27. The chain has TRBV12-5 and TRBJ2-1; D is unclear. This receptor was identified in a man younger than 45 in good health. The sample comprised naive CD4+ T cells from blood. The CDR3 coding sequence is TGTGCTGGAGAGAAGCAGTTCTTC. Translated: CAGEKQFF. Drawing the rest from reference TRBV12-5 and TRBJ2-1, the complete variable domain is DARVTQTPRHKVTEMGQEVTMRCQPILGHNTVFWYRQTMMQGLELLAYFRNRAPLDDSGMPKDRFSAEMPDATLATLKIQPSEPRDSAVYFCAGEKQFFGPGTRLTVL.